The next 19 T cell receptor beta chains were all read from a single sample in a study of OX40 agonist ivuxolimab in advanced cancers. Only in-frame clones appear in the TCRdb table, and some are missing; sequencing was by immunoSEQ multiplex PCR. The profile covers approximately 50,000 clones, with roughly 85% appearing a single time and around 3.9% taken by the ten largest. The material sequenced was CD4+ or CD8+ T cells sorted from blood, taken in a trial of the OX40 agonist ivuxolimab. Every receptor here comes from an adult with an advanced solid tumor such as melanoma, head and neck, liver or kidney cancer.

This clone was seen more than once but under ten times. This chain links TRBV5-6 with TRBJ1-1, with 9 bases identical to TRBD1. V was clipped by 3 bases and J by 1 base; unmatched bases: 4. Germline CDR1 and CDR2: SGHDT and YYEEEE. The length of the CDR3 is 15 residues. This chain's CDR3 is CASSSEGQGNTEAFF. CDR3 sequence (DNA): TGTGCCAGCAGCTCAGAGGGACAGGGGAACACTGAAGCTTTCTTT.

The CDR3 region has the DNA TGTGCCATCAGTGTCCGAGGGGTCCAAGAGACCCAGTACTTC. Amino acids: CAISVRGVQETQYF. J is TRBJ2-5 and V is TRBV10-3, with D perhaps matching TRBD1 or TRBD2 (5 bases each). Germline lookup yields CDR1 ENHRY and CDR2 SYGVKD. The CDR3 consists of 14 residues. Trimming stripped 4 bases from V and 1 base from J, with 10 bases between.

The chain joins TRBV20-1 to TRBJ1-5; no firm D call. Germline-derived CDR1 and CDR2 are DFQATT and SNEGSKA (reference sequence). V lost 3 bases, J lost 11 bases, and 11 bases lay in between. This CDR3 is built from 11 residues. CDR3: CSASPGLAQHF. The CDR3 DNA sequence: TGCAGTGCTAGCCCCGGGTTAGCCCAGCATTTT.

The chain is built from TRBV6-6 and TRBJ2-3, with D perhaps matching TRBD2 (5 bases). The germline CDR1 and CDR2 sequences are MNHNY and SVGAGI (reference sequence). The CDR3 extends over 16 amino acids. Trimming cost V 6 bases and J 0 bases, with 16 bases left between them. The CDR3 nucleotides are TGTGCCAGCAGGCCCCGAGAGGGCCGGAGCACAGATACGCAGTATTTT. It codes for CASRPREGRSTDTQYF.

The chain recombines TRBV6-1 with TRBJ2-5; D not resolved. This CDR3 has 11 amino acids. Germline assignment: CDR1 MNHNS and CDR2 SASEGT. The V end lost 3 bases, the J end lost 13 bases, and 12 bases lay between the germline ends. This chain's CDR3 is CASSEMVRWYF. The CDR3 nucleotides are TGTGCCAGCAGTGAGATGGTCAGGTGGTACTTC.

The chain is built from TRBV29-1 and TRBJ2-7; either TRBD1 or TRBD2 may supply D (5 bases each). The V gene lost 4 bases and the J gene lost 2 bases, with 9 bases spanning the gap. This CDR3 has 12 residues. Germline CDR1 SQVTM, CDR2 ANQGSEA. CDR3 loop: CSVGDGAYEQYF. The DNA for the CDR3 is TGCAGCGTTGGGGACGGTGCCTACGAGCAGTACTTC.

V usage is TRBV28 and J usage is TRBJ2-5, with 12 bases that match TRBD2. CDR1 and CDR2 from the germline V gene are MDHEN and SYDVKM. The V and J ends lost 2 bases and 2 bases, in that order; junction bases with no gene match: 6. The CDR3 runs 17 residues. CDR3 coding DNA: TGTGCCAGCAGTTTAGCCCGACTAGCGGGGGTGCAAGAGACCCAGTACTTC. Residues: CASSLARLAGVQETQYF. The complete variable domain, with remaining parts taken from reference TRBV28 and TRBJ2-5, reads DVKVTQSSRYLVKRTGEKVFLECVQDMDHENMFWYRQDPGLGLRLIYFSYDVKMKEKGDIPEGYSVSREKKERFSLILESASTNQTSMYLCASSLARLAGVQETQYFGPGTRLLVL.

The rearrangement joins TRBV14 to TRBJ2-2; 11 bases are shared with TRBD2. CDR1 and CDR2 from the germline V gene are SGHDN and FVKESK. The CDR3 extends over 16 amino acids. V lost 5 bases to trimming and J lost 4 bases; unmatched junction nucleotides: 6. CDR3 sequence (DNA): TGTGCCAGCAGCATAGCGGGGGGGCCGAGCACCGGGGAGCTGTTTTTT. Translation: CASSIAGGPSTGELFF.

The J gene is TRBJ1-5, the V gene TRBV18, with D possibly being TRBD1 (5 bases). CDR3 length equals 15 residues. V lost 0 bases and J 6 bases, leaving 12 bases between the germline ends. From germline, CDR1 is KGHSH and CDR2 LQKENI. The CDR3 bases are TGTGCCAGCTCACCACCGACAAGGGGACTTCAGCCCCAGCATTTT. Its translation is CASSPPTRGLQPQHF. The full variable domain, in which reference TRBV18 and TRBJ1-5 provide the parts outside the CDR3, is NAGVMQNPRHLVRRRGQEARLRCSPMKGHSHVYWYRQLPEEGLKFMVYLQKENIIDESGMPKERFSAEFPKEGPSILRIQQVVRGDSAAYFCASSPPTRGLQPQHFGDGTRLSIL.

The gene calls are TRBV19 and TRBJ2-1; tentatively, D is TRBD2 (6 bases). The CDR3 is 13 residues long. V lost 5 bases and J 3 bases, leaving 8 bases between the germline ends. The germline V gene encodes CDR1 LNHDA and CDR2 SQIVND (reference sequence). For the CDR3, the DNA is TGTGCCAGTAGTGACGGGAGCTACAATGAGCAGTTCTTC. This translates into CASSDGSYNEQFF.

This chain's CDR3 is CASSNDLIAGGIYEQYF. The CDR3 bases are TGTGCCAGCAGCAATGATCTAATAGCGGGGGGTATTTACGAGCAGTACTTC. This chain connects TRBV21-1 to TRBJ2-7; the table names TRBD2, a call not compared with the DNA. TRBV21-1 is annotated as a pseudogene. The CDR3 totals 17 residues.

This clone is labeled medium-sized. V gene TRBV7-9 combines with J gene TRBJ1-2, with D uncertain. The CDR3 extends over 14 amino acids. Trimming stripped 2 bases from V and 4 bases from J, with 11 bases between. Germline lookup yields CDR1 SEHNR and CDR2 FQNEAQ (reference sequence). CDR3 amino acids: CASSLSFTRYGYTF. The CDR3 nucleotides are TGTGCCAGCAGCTTATCTTTCACACGCTATGGCTACACCTTC.

The chain is built from TRBV27 and TRBJ2-7, with 8 nucleotides matching TRBD2. CDR1 and CDR2 from the germline V gene are MNHEY and SMNVEV (reference sequence). This CDR3 has 17 residues. V lost 3 bases, J lost 0 bases, and 10 bases stayed unmatched. The CDR3 sequence: CASSFKLAGASSYEQYF. Written as DNA, the CDR3 is TGTGCCAGCAGTTTTAAGCTAGCGGGTGCTAGCTCCTACGAGCAGTACTTC.

This clone has just a few counts. The rearrangement joins TRBV28 to TRBJ2-7; TRBD1 might be the D (5 bases). CDR1 is MDHEN, CDR2 SYDVKM, per germline. With 7 bases removed from V and 13 bases from J, the gap between germline ends came to 17 bases. This CDR3 has 11 residues. CDR3 sequence: CASTTRQGSYF. The CDR3 bases are TGTGCCAGCACCACTCGGCAGGGAAGCTACTTC. Full variable domain (outside the CDR3, taken from reference TRBV28 and TRBJ2-7): DVKVTQSSRYLVKRTGEKVFLECVQDMDHENMFWYRQDPGLGLRLIYFSYDVKMKEKGDIPEGYSVSREKKERFSLILESASTNQTSMYLCASTTRQGSYFGPGTRLTVT.

The gene calls are TRBV6-6 and TRBJ2-7, with D possibly TRBD2 on 5 matching bases. The CDR3 length is 13 residues. CDR1 and CDR2 from the germline V gene are MNHNY and SVGAGI (reference sequence). With 2 bases removed from V and 3 bases from J, the gap between germline ends came to 8 bases. CDR3 protein: CASSYPSNYEQYF. CDR3 DNA: TGTGCCAGCAGTTACCCTAGCAACTACGAGCAGTACTTC.

This clone was found once. V is TRBV10-3 and J is TRBJ1-2; D may be TRBD1 (6 bases). Trimming removed 2 bases from V and 6 bases from J, with 13 bases in between. CDR3 length: 14 residues. Germline V gene data show CDR1 as ENHRY and CDR2 as SYGVKD. The CDR3 sequence: CAISEEAQGHGYTF. CDR3 DNA: TGTGCCATCAGTGAGGAGGCACAGGGACATGGCTACACCTTC.

This chain connects TRBV6-5 to TRBJ1-1; no reliable D call. V was pared by 7 bases and J by 1 base, with 7 bases between. CDR1 is MNHEY, CDR2 SVGAGI, per germline. The CDR3 covers 12 residues. The CDR3 DNA reads as TGTGCCAGCAAGGGCCCGAACACTGAAGCTTTCTTT. It specifies CASKGPNTEAFF.

J is TRBJ2-3 and V is TRBV4-2; D remains unclear. V dropped 1 base and J dropped 5 bases, with 13 bases sitting between them. CDR3 length: 15 residues. Germline assignment: CDR1 LGHNA and CDR2 YNFKEQ. The DNA of the CDR3 is TGTGCCAGCAGCCAAGGGGGATTAGTCGAAGATACGCAGTATTTT. Its translation: CASSQGGLVEDTQYF.

V and J are TRBV6-1 and TRBJ1-5; tentatively, D is TRBD1 (6 bases). The CDR3 sequence is 16 residues long. Trimming took 4 bases from V and 3 from J, leaving 16 bases between them. Germline values: CDR1 MNHNS, CDR2 SASEGT. The CDR3 DNA reads as TGTGCCAGCAGTGCCCGAGGGTGGGGGCCCAATCAGCCCCAGCATTTT. This gives the protein CASSARGWGPNQPQHF.